The next 32 T cell receptor beta chains were all read from a single sample in a study of T cell responses to AZD1222 COVID-19 vaccine. Here immunoSEQ multiplex PCR was the method, and the copy in TCRdb shows in-frame clones only, minus some. The table shows about 110,000 clones, with around 87% occurring only once. Sequenced here: peripheral blood, sampled 28 days after the second AZD1222 dose. The receptor source for this set is an adult who received the AZD1222 COVID-19 vaccine.

This clone is a singleton in its sample. The chain uses TRBV10-3 and TRBJ2-3; D may be TRBD2 (6 bases). V was shortened by 7 bases and J by 4 bases, with 21 bases between the two germline ends. Per germline, CDR1 ENHRY and CDR2 SYGVKD. This CDR3 spans 16 amino acids. The CDR3 nucleotides are TGTGCCATCACGGGCAACCGGGCTCTAGCGTCAGATACGCAGTATTTT. It translates to CAITGNRALASDTQYF.

The rearrangement links TRBV5-1 to TRBJ2-7; 10 bases align to TRBD1. Germline assignment: CDR1 SGHRS and CDR2 YFSETQ. The CDR3 has 19 residues. V dropped 0 bases and J dropped 3; count of bases not matched to a gene: 15. The chain's CDR3 is CASSLGWGTGVPHHYEQYF. CDR3 nucleotide sequence: TGCGCCAGCAGCTTGGGGTGGGGGACAGGGGTTCCTCATCACTACGAGCAGTACTTC.

This clone was counted a single time. The chain recombines TRBV30 with TRBJ1-6; D unresolved. This CDR3 has 12 amino acids. Germline CDR1 is GTSNPN and CDR2 is SVGIG (reference sequence). The germline V and J ends were trimmed by 2 bases and 16 bases, with 15 bases remaining between them. The DNA of the CDR3 is TGTGCCTGGAGTAGGGAGGGAAAACCTCTCCACTTT. Amino acid sequence: CAWSREGKPLHF.

The chain combines TRBV7-2 with TRBJ1-4; D is undetermined. The CDR3 covers 13 residues. Trimming took off 4 bases at V and 5 bases at J, with 8 bases between the two ends. Germline V gene lookup returns CDR1 SGHTA and CDR2 FQGNSA. The CDR3 here is CASSSRRNEKLFF. In DNA form, the CDR3 reads TGTGCCAGCAGCTCGCGGAGGAATGAAAAACTGTTTTTT.

This clone is a singleton in its sample. CDR3 amino acids: CASSLYRGTNYGYTF. The CDR3 DNA reads TGTGCCAGCAGCCTGTACAGGGGAACGAACTATGGCTACACCTTC. The rearrangement links TRBV7-2 to TRBJ1-2; 7 bases are a match to TRBD1. V lost 5 bases and J lost 2; bases outside the gene matches: 8. The CDR3 has 15 residues. Per germline, CDR1 SGHTA and CDR2 FQGNSA.

The V gene is TRBV14, the J gene TRBJ1-5; a weak D match, TRBD1 (5 bases). Germline V gene data show CDR1 as SGHDN and CDR2 as FVKESK. This CDR3 is 15 amino acids long. Trimming took 5 bases from V and 4 from J, leaving 15 bases between them. The CDR3 region has the DNA TGTGCCAGCAGCTGGGGCCTGGGGGTTAATCAGCCCCAGCATTTT. Translation gives CASSWGLGVNQPQHF.

This clone came up a few times. The chain uses TRBV6-6 and TRBJ2-7; D possibly corresponds to TRBD1 (6 bases). Deletions cut 5 bases from V and 0 bases from J, with 14 bases between. The CDR3 consists of 15 residues. The V gene's germline CDR1 is MNHNY and CDR2 SVGAGI (reference sequence). The CDR3 DNA reads TGTGCCAGCAGTCCTGGGGACAACCTCTCCTACGAGCAGTACTTC. It yields the protein CASSPGDNLSYEQYF.

This chain uses TRBV28 with TRBJ1-1; D ambiguous. CDR1 and CDR2 from the germline V gene are MDHEN and SYDVKM. This CDR3 comprises 13 residues. The V end was cut by 3 bases, the J end by 5 bases, with 10 bases between. The CDR3 region has the DNA TGTGCCAGCAGTTTTATAGGCAAAACTGAAGCTTTCTTT. This sequence encodes CASSFIGKTEAFF.

V and J are TRBV18 and TRBJ2-4, with 8 bases that match TRBD1. The germline CDR1 and CDR2 sequences are KGHSH and LQKENI. The CDR3 extends over 15 amino acids. V was pared by 0 bases and J by 6 bases, with 4 bases of the junction left unmatched. DNA of the CDR3: TGTGCCAGCTCACCACCCTCGACAGGGGCAAACATTCAGTACTTC. Residues: CASSPPSTGANIQYF. The variable domain in full, with the rest retrieved from reference TRBV18 and TRBJ2-4, is NAGVMQNPRHLVRRRGQEARLRCSPMKGHSHVYWYRQLPEEGLKFMVYLQKENIIDESGMPKERFSAEFPKEGPSILRIQQVVRGDSAAYFCASSPPSTGANIQYFGAGTRLSVL.

The chain recombines TRBV29-1 with TRBJ1-1; D ambiguous. The CDR3 is made up of 13 amino acids. Germline-derived CDR1 and CDR2 are SQVTM and ANQGSEA. The V gene lost 1 base and the J gene lost 2 bases, with 8 bases spanning the gap. The CDR3 DNA follows: TGCAGCGTTGAAGGAACAGCCAACACTGAAGCTTTCTTT. This sequence encodes CSVEGTANTEAFF.

The chain couples TRBV19 to TRBJ2-3; 7 positions agree with TRBD1. CDR3 length: 14 amino acids. Trimming at V came to 4 bases and at J to 1 base, leaving 2 bases not matched to a gene. CDR1 is LNHDA, CDR2 SQIVND, per germline (reference sequence). CDR3 protein: CASSTDRGTDTQYF. DNA of the CDR3: TGTGCCAGTAGTACCGACAGGGGCACAGATACGCAGTATTTT.

The V gene is TRBV2, the J gene TRBJ2-3, with D possibly matching TRBD1 (6 bases). The V and J ends lost 7 bases and 6 bases respectively, with 17 bases between them. The germline V gene has CDR1 SNHLY and CDR2 FYNNEI. The CDR3 spans 14 residues. The CDR3 region is CASTRGRSTDTQYF. The CDR3 nucleotides read TGTGCCAGCACCAGGGGCCGCTCAACCGATACGCAGTATTTT. The whole variable domain, remainder taken from reference TRBV2 and TRBJ2-3, is EPEVTQTPSHQVTQMGQEVILRCVPISNHLYFYWYRQILGQKVEFLVSFYNNEISEKSEIFDDQFSVERPDGSNFTLKIRSTKLEDSAMYFCASTRGRSTDTQYFGPGTRLTVL.

The V call is TRBV9, the J call TRBJ2-7; 10 nucleotides align to TRBD2. The J segment lost 3 bases and the V segment lost 4 bases, leaving 13 bases of the junction unmatched. Germline V gene lookup returns CDR1 SGDLS and CDR2 YYNGEE. The CDR3 is made up of 17 amino acids. In nucleotides, the CDR3 is TGTGCCAGCAGCTCCGGACTAGCGGAGTCATCTTACTACGAGCAGTACTTC. Encoded protein: CASSSGLAESSYYEQYF.

The DNA for the CDR3 is TGTGCCAGTAGTATACTGGATGGGGCTGGCTACACCTTC. This translates into CASSILDGAGYTF. V gene TRBV19 combines with J gene TRBJ1-2; weak D call: TRBD1 (5 bases). The CDR3 runs 13 residues. CDR1 LNHDA and CDR2 SQIVND come from the germline V gene (reference sequence). V gave up 2 bases and J gave up 7 bases, with 11 bases separating them.

The chain couples TRBV27 to TRBJ2-7; D might be TRBD1 or TRBD2, each matching 5 bases. The germline V and J ends were trimmed by 3 bases and 3 bases, with 15 bases remaining between them. Germline CDR1 reads MNHEY; CDR2 reads SMNVEV (reference sequence). The CDR3 extends over 15 amino acids. The CDR3 bases are TGTGCCAGCAGTTTGGGGACGGGACCCTACTACGAGCAGTACTTC. The encoded protein is CASSLGTGPYYEQYF.

The rearrangement links TRBV9 to TRBJ1-1; the D gene is possibly TRBD1 (5 bases). From germline, CDR1 is SGDLS and CDR2 YYNGEE. The CDR3 has 16 residues. V shed 1 base and J shed 3 bases, with 16 bases lying between them. CDR3 sequence reads: CASSVSRAQGHTEAFF. The DNA of the CDR3 is TGTGCCAGCAGCGTAAGTCGAGCTCAGGGACACACTGAAGCTTTCTTT.

This rearrangement joins TRBV30 to TRBJ2-7; no firm D call. V was pared by 5 bases and J by 7 bases, with 15 bases between. Germline V lookup: CDR1 GTSNPN, CDR2 SVGIG (reference sequence). The CDR3 is made up of 12 amino acids. The CDR3 is CAWVGFTGEQYF. CDR3 DNA: TGTGCCTGGGTGGGCTTTACTGGGGAGCAGTACTTC.

This clone was detected only once. This chain uses TRBV29-1 with TRBJ1-4, with TRBD1 identical over 10 bases. The germline CDR1 and CDR2 sequences are SQVTM and ANQGSEA. There are 15 residues in the CDR3. The junction had 3 bases not matched to a gene; V was cut back by 4 bases and J by 1 base. This CDR3 is CSVAWTGGTNEKLFF. The CDR3 bases are TGCAGCGTTGCCTGGACAGGGGGAACTAATGAAAAACTGTTTTTT.

This chain joins TRBV7-9 and TRBJ1-1; no clear D gene. CDR3 length equals 15 residues. Germline V gene lookup returns CDR1 SEHNR and CDR2 FQNEAQ (reference sequence). V was cut by 5 bases and J by 0 bases, with 13 bases left in between. CDR3 region: CASSRPGDMNTEAFF. CDR3 nucleotides: TGTGCCAGCAGCCGCCCGGGAGACATGAACACTGAAGCTTTCTTT. Filled out from reference TRBV7-9 and TRBJ1-1, the complete variable domain reads DTGVSQNPRHKITKRGQNVTFRCDPISEHNRLYWYRQTLGQGPEFLTYFQNEAQLEKSRLLSDRFSAERPKGSFSTLEIQRTEQGDSAMYLCASSRPGDMNTEAFFGQGTRLTVV.

The chain carries TRBV28 and TRBJ1-4; 9 bases align to TRBD1. J was trimmed by 2 bases and V by 5 bases; bases with no gene match: 9. Germline V lookup: CDR1 MDHEN, CDR2 SYDVKM. This CDR3 is 17 amino acids long. Here the CDR3 DNA reads TGTGCCAGCAGTCCCCGGGACAGGGATTATACTAATGAAAAACTGTTTTTT. Protein sequence: CASSPRDRDYTNEKLFF.

The chain recombines TRBV5-8 with TRBJ2-1, with 9 nucleotides matching TRBD2. This CDR3 has 17 amino acids. V gave up 0 bases and J gave up 4 bases; unmatched junction bases: 8. Germline V gives CDR1 SGHTS, CDR2 YDEGEE. The CDR3 sequence is CASSLVSGGYVYNEQFF. CDR3 nucleotides: TGTGCCAGCAGCTTGGTGAGCGGGGGGTACGTTTACAATGAGCAGTTCTTC.

This clone turned up a few times. This sample also contains other DNA sequences that code for the same CDR3. The DNA for the CDR3 is TGTGCCAGCAGCGCAACAGGCAATGAGCAGTTCTTC. The encoded protein is CASSATGNEQFF. The chain employs TRBV7-2 and TRBJ2-1; D is possibly TRBD1 (5 bases). The germline V and J ends were trimmed by 5 bases and 6 bases, with 8 bases remaining between them. There are 12 residues in the CDR3. The germline CDR1 and CDR2 sequences are SGHTA and FQGNSA. The full variable domain, in which reference TRBV7-2 and TRBJ2-1 provide the parts outside the CDR3, is GAGVSQSPSNKVTEKGKDVELRCDPISGHTALYWYRQSLGQGLEFLIYFQGNSAPDKSGLPSDRFSAERTGGSVSTLTIQRTQQEDSAVYLCASSATGNEQFFGPGTRLTVL.

A single count supports this clone. The genes are TRBV7-8 and TRBJ2-1, with 16 bases identical to TRBD2. CDR1 and CDR2 from the germline V gene are SGHVS and FQNEAQ. V gave up 5 bases and J gave up 4 bases; unmatched junction bases: 5. This CDR3 region has 17 residues. The CDR3 region is CASSPGLAGGFYNEQFF. The CDR3 DNA sequence: TGTGCCAGCAGCCCGGGACTAGCGGGGGGGTTTTACAATGAGCAGTTCTTC.

As DNA, the CDR3 is TGTGCCAGCAGCGTAGAATGGGCAGGGGGTGGCTACACCTTC. Its translation: CASSVEWAGGGYTF. V is TRBV9 and J is TRBJ1-2, with 7 bases lining up with TRBD1. Germline CDR1 SGDLS, CDR2 YYNGEE. The trim removed 0 bases at V and 7 bases at J, leaving 6 bases unmatched. This CDR3 is 14 amino acids long.

Here the CDR3 reads CASSATSGRPPYNEQFF. The CDR3 bases are TGTGCCAGCAGTGCGACTAGCGGGAGGCCGCCTTACAATGAGCAGTTCTTC. The chain joins TRBV6-1 to TRBJ2-1, with TRBD2 matching 13 bases. The CDR3 has 17 amino acids. CDR1 is MNHNS, CDR2 SASEGT, per germline. V trimming: 4 bases; J trimming: 4 bases; junction bases outside the gene matches: 7.

J is TRBJ2-2 and V is TRBV6-5; no clear D gene. The V end lost 6 bases, the J end lost 7 bases, and 6 bases lay between the germline ends. CDR1 and CDR2 (germline): MNHEY, SVGAGI. The CDR3 covers 11 residues. This CDR3 is CASRGSGELFF. For the CDR3, the DNA is TGTGCCAGCAGGGGAAGCGGGGAGCTGTTTTTT.

The chain recombines TRBV28 with TRBJ2-2; 10 bases are a match to TRBD1. The CDR3 is 15 residues long. Losses at the gene ends were 8 bases for V and 4 bases for J; bases not matched to a gene: 7. Germline V CDR1 and CDR2: MDHEN, SYDVKM. The CDR3 nucleotides are TGTGCCAGCGCCCCGGGACAGGGGACCACCGGGGAGCTGTTTTTT. Amino acids: CASAPGQGTTGELFF.

The V call is TRBV10-3, the J call TRBJ2-3; 7 nucleotides align to TRBD2. Germline V gene sequence: CDR1 ENHRY, CDR2 SYGVKD. The J segment lost 4 bases and the V segment lost 5 bases, leaving 12 bases of the junction unmatched. The CDR3 is 16 residues long. The CDR3 region is CAISLGGGIVSDTQYF. CDR3 nucleotide sequence: TGTGCCATCAGTCTGGGGGGAGGGATCGTGTCAGATACGCAGTATTTT.

This chain connects TRBV2 to TRBJ1-1; D might be TRBD1 (5 bases). The CDR3 contains 15 residues. Trimming left V 5 bases short and J 1 base short, with 14 bases between. Looked up from germline, CDR1 is SNHLY and CDR2 is FYNNEI. This CDR3 reads CASSYAGTANTEAFF. CDR3 DNA: TGTGCCAGCAGTTATGCGGGGACGGCGAACACTGAAGCTTTCTTT.

The chain recombines TRBV9 with TRBJ1-6; a possible D gene is TRBD1 (6 bases). Trimming removed 1 base from V and 6 bases from J, with 14 bases in between. The CDR3 runs to 16 residues. Germline assignment: CDR1 SGDLS and CDR2 YYNGEE. As DNA, the CDR3 is TGTGCCAGCAGCGTAACAGGGAGCCCCCGTAATTCACCCCTCCACTTT. It translates to CASSVTGSPRNSPLHF.

This clone was recorded only once. V usage is TRBV6-2 or TRBV6-3 and J usage is TRBJ1-1, with D perhaps matching TRBD1 (5 bases). The germline V gene encodes CDR1 MNHEY and CDR2 SVGEGT. The CDR3 has 14 residues. V was pared by 2 bases and J by 3 bases, with 10 bases between. CDR3 region: CASSYGQGDTEAFF. The DNA of the CDR3 is TGTGCCAGCAGTTACGGGCAGGGAGACACTGAAGCTTTCTTT.

This clone came up once. This chain connects TRBV29-1 to TRBJ1-2; D unclear. Germline-derived CDR1 and CDR2 are SQVTM and ANQGSEA. Trimming left V 4 bases short and J 4 bases short, with 7 bases between. The CDR3 is made up of 11 amino acids. The CDR3 loop reads CSVGSGYGYTF. The DNA of the CDR3 is TGCAGCGTTGGGTCCGGCTATGGCTACACCTTC. Combining the CDR3 with reference TRBV29-1 and TRBJ1-2 gives the whole variable domain SAVISQKPSRDICQRGTSLTIQCQVDSQVTMMFWYRQQPGQSLTLIATANQGSEATYESGFVIDKFPISRPNLTFSTLTVSNMSPEDSSIYLCSVGSGYGYTFGSGTRLTVV.